One T cell receptor beta chain is described in this entry. The sample originates from a study of blood T cell repertoires in COVID-19. Study details: Specimens from acute and convalescent COVID-19 originated in the United States, Italy and Spain. Sample material is recorded as cDNA or gDNA derived from T cells, B-cell-depleted T cells, or PBMCs.

Trimming shortened V by 1 base and J by 5 bases, and 15 bases separated the two germline ends. Germline loops: CDR1 SGHNT, CDR2 YENEEA. CDR3 length equals 15 residues. The authors' processing: For nucleated cells, counts were estimated from reference gene primer amplification. Only in-frame clones appear in the TCRdb table, and some are missing; sequencing was by immunoSEQ multiplex PCR. V and J calls and clone size are as listed in that table; D and trimming were resolved from the DNA. The table lists 100,000 to 150,000 clones, about 74% of them singletons. This TCR was sampled from a man aged 60-69 years with acute or convalescent COVID-19. This chain connects TRBV11-3 to TRBJ2-7; TRBD1 might be the D (6 bases). The sequencing input was peripheral blood. CDR3 DNA: TGTGCCAGCAGCTTAGTTTACTCAGGGGCCCACGAGCAGTACTTC. It translates to CASSLVYSGAHEQYF.